This T cell receptor beta chain comes out of a study of control samples from healthy donors and cancer patients. Sequenced by immunoSEQ multiplex PCR; TCRdb stores in-frame clones only, minus some. This table has 70,000 to 80,000 clones, over 75% appearing once. Trimming removed 7 bases from V and 11 bases from J, with 27 bases in between. This CDR3 spans 16 amino acids. Germline CDR1 is MDHEN and CDR2 is SYDVKM. The receptor was derived from a woman aged 50 to 65 in good health. The material sequenced was blood. This chain joins TRBV28 and TRBJ2-4; D possibly matches TRBD1 or TRBD2 (5 bases each). Written as DNA, the CDR3 is TGTGCCAGCACCTCCCGATCTGGGACCACTCTCAGAGTTCAGTACTTC. This codes for CASTSRSGTTLRVQYF. Drawing the rest from reference TRBV28 and TRBJ2-4, the complete variable domain is DVKVTQSSRYLVKRTGEKVFLECVQDMDHENMFWYRQDPGLGLRLIYFSYDVKMKEKGDIPEGYSVSREKKERFSLILESASTNQTSMYLCASTSRSGTTLRVQYFGAGTRLSVL.